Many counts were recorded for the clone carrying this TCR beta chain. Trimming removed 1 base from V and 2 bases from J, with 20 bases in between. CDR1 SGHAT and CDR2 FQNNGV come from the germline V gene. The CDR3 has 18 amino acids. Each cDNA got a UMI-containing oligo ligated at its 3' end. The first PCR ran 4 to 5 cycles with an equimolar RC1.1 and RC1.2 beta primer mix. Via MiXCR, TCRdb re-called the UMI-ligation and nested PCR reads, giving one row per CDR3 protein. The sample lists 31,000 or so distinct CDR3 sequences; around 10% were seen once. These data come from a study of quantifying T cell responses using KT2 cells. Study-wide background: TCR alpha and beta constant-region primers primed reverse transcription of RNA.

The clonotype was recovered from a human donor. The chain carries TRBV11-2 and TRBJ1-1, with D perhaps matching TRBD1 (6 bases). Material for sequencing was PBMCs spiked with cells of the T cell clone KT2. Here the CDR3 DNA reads TGTGCCAGCAGCTTAGGGAGGGGGTCGGGCAGCGAAAACACTGAAGCTTTCTTT. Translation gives CASSLGRGSGSENTEAFF.